The 2 T cell receptor beta chains listed next were all sequenced from one sample in a study of blood T cells in healthy people across ages (dated by TCRdb to about 2015). Receptors were amplified or captured by 5' RACE. The instrument was an Illumina HiSeq 2500. A second PCR of roughly 7 to 11 cycles was performed with a sample-barcoded 5' primer and a J-beta primer mix. TCRdb reanalyzed the raw reads on its own, using fastp at Q25 for trimming and MiXCR for clone calling, and kept in-frame beta chains. Each entry merges the rows of one CDR3 protein and shows their most common DNA and genes. The sample table shows roughly 800,000 distinct CDR3 sequences, and more than 45% are seen once. Approximately 23% of the sample is held by the ten biggest clonotypes. Sequencing was carried out using blood. These receptors came from a man younger than 45 in good health.

The chain employs TRBV28 and TRBJ1-1, with 8 nucleotides matching TRBD1. CDR1 is MDHEN, CDR2 SYDVKM, per germline. This CDR3 contains 15 residues. The V segment lost 6 bases and the J segment 5 bases; nucleotides outside the gene matches: 11. The CDR3 bases are TGTGCCAGCAGACCCACCGGACAGGGTTGGACTGAAGCTTTCTTT. Its protein is CASRPTGQGWTEAFF.

V gene TRBV6-6 combines with J gene TRBJ2-7; D possibly uses TRBD1 or TRBD2 (6 bases each). The CDR3 spans 12 residues. The V end was cut by 6 bases, the J end by 6 bases, with 12 bases between. Germline CDR1 MNHNY, CDR2 SVGAGI (reference sequence). CDR3 region: CASRETGAEQYF. The CDR3 DNA reads as TGTGCCAGCAGAGAAACGGGGGCCGAGCAGTACTTC.